These 27 T cell receptor beta chains were all obtained from the same sample, sequenced in a study of beta chain features in type 1 diabetes. Investigators reverse transcribed all isolated RNA, so they sequenced expressed TCRB transcripts. The table came from immunoSEQ multiplex PCR; TCRdb's copy has only in-frame clones and leaves some out. This table holds more than 300,000 clones, over 9.5% found once. The sequencing input was naive CD4+ T cells from blood. Receptors originate from a young man in good health.

The V call is TRBV7-9, the J call TRBJ2-7, with D perhaps matching TRBD1 (6 bases). V dropped 5 bases and J dropped 5 bases, with 16 bases sitting between them. From germline, CDR1 is SEHNR and CDR2 FQNEAQ (reference sequence). The CDR3 contains 14 residues. This CDR3 is CASSRIQGPDEQYF. The DNA for the CDR3 is TGTGCCAGCAGCCGAATACAGGGCCCTGACGAGCAGTACTTC.

The J gene is TRBJ2-7, the V gene TRBV29-1; 7 bases line up with TRBD1. Germline assignment: CDR1 SQVTM and CDR2 ANQGSEA. V trimming: 6 bases; J trimming: 2 bases; junction bases outside the gene matches: 13. This CDR3 has 15 amino acids. The CDR3 here is CSVAYVRQGTYEQYF. The CDR3 nucleotides are TGCAGCGTAGCGTATGTGAGACAGGGAACCTACGAGCAGTACTTC.

This clone has only a few counts. V gene TRBV28 combines with J gene TRBJ2-3; D gene unclear. Per the germline V gene, CDR1 is MDHEN and CDR2 is SYDVKM. V gave up 5 bases and J gave up 0 bases, with 9 bases separating them. This CDR3 contains 14 residues. CDR3 in DNA: TGTGCCAGCAGTGGCGGATTGAGCACAGATACGCAGTATTTT. Its protein product is CASSGGLSTDTQYF. Using reference TRBV28 and TRBJ2-3 for the parts outside the CDR3, the full variable domain is DVKVTQSSRYLVKRTGEKVFLECVQDMDHENMFWYRQDPGLGLRLIYFSYDVKMKEKGDIPEGYSVSREKKERFSLILESASTNQTSMYLCASSGGLSTDTQYFGPGTRLTVL.

This sequence joins TRBV19 and TRBJ2-2; the match to TRBD1 covers 7 bases. The ends lost 4 bases at V and 0 bases at J; junction bases unmatched: 2. CDR1 is LNHDA and CDR2 is SQIVND in the germline V gene (reference sequence). This CDR3 region has 15 residues. The CDR3 here is CASSTGTANTGELFF. The DNA for the CDR3 is TGTGCCAGTAGTACTGGGACAGCGAACACCGGGGAGCTGTTTTTT.

This clone showed up just a few times. This rearrangement joins TRBV18 to TRBJ2-3, with D possibly TRBD1 on 6 matching bases. The CDR3 sequence is 15 residues long. The V gene's germline CDR1 is KGHSH and CDR2 LQKENI. V lost 3 bases to trimming and J lost 1 base, with 11 bases between them. The CDR3 DNA sequence: TGTGCCAGCTCACCGATTGCAGGGGGCACAGATACGCAGTATTTT. Translated: CASSPIAGGTDTQYF.

This clone was counted ten times or more. The chain couples TRBV7-2 to TRBJ2-3, with 10 bases fitting TRBD2. The CDR3 loop spans 14 amino acids. Germline CDR1 and CDR2: SGHTA and FQGNSA. V was clipped by 5 bases and J by 6 bases; unmatched bases: 5. CDR3 nucleotides: TGTGCCAGCAGCCCGACTAGCGGGCTGGATACGCAGTATTTT. Translation gives CASSPTSGLDTQYF.

V gene TRBV28 combines with J gene TRBJ2-5, with a tentative D call TRBD1 (5 bases). V lost 2 bases, J lost 1 base, and 8 bases lay in between. This CDR3 has 14 residues. CDR1 and CDR2 from the germline V gene are MDHEN and SYDVKM. DNA for the CDR3: TGTGCCAGCAGTTTAAGGGGTTCCCAAGAGACCCAGTACTTC. Its translation: CASSLRGSQETQYF.

This clone came up a few times. The chain links TRBV5-1 to TRBJ2-1; 10 bases map to TRBD2. Germline trimming cut 4 bases from V and 10 bases from J; bases unmatched to any gene: 11. This CDR3 region has 15 residues. Germline-derived CDR1 and CDR2 are SGHRS and YFSETQ. CDR3 coding DNA: TGCGCCAGCAGCGTCCCGGGACTAGCGAATGGGGAGCAGTTCTTC. This sequence encodes CASSVPGLANGEQFF.

The V call is TRBV5-1, the J call TRBJ1-4, with 10 nucleotides matching TRBD1. Trimming removed 4 bases from V and 2 bases from J; junction bases left unmatched: 5. This CDR3 spans 16 amino acids. The germline gives CDR1 SGHRS, CDR2 YFSETQ. The CDR3 DNA reads TGCGCCAGCAGCGAGGGACAGGGGTCCACTAATGAAAAACTGTTTTTT. Translation: CASSEGQGSTNEKLFF.

This chain uses TRBV6-6 with TRBJ1-5; possible D gene TRBD1, 5 bases. CDR1 is MNHNY and CDR2 is SVGAGI in the germline V gene (reference sequence). The CDR3 totals 15 residues. CDR3 protein: CASSVEGPSNQPQHF. As DNA, the CDR3 is TGTGCTTCATCGGTGGAGGGGCCTAGCAATCAGCCCCAGCATTTT.

The chain combines TRBV20-1 with TRBJ1-2; 8 nucleotides line up with TRBD1. CDR1 and CDR2 from the germline V gene are DFQATT and SNEGSKA (reference sequence). CDR3 size: 11 residues. CDR3 nucleotide sequence: TGCATCGGACAGGGAAACTATGGCTACACCTTC. Amino acid sequence: CIGQGNYGYTF.

This clone was seen only a few times. The rearrangement uses TRBV7-2 and TRBJ2-4; D gene ambiguous. The CDR3 runs to 16 residues. Germline lookup yields CDR1 SGHTA and CDR2 FQGNSA. The V end lost 4 bases, the J end lost 3 bases, and 16 bases lay between the germline ends. This CDR3 is CASSSPRSDGKNIQYF. CDR3 nucleotide sequence: TGTGCCAGCAGCTCCCCGCGCAGCGATGGCAAAAACATTCAGTACTTC.

The chain links TRBV7-2 to TRBJ2-2; 8 bases align to TRBD2. The germline CDR1 and CDR2 sequences are SGHTA and FQGNSA. The CDR3 covers 16 residues. The V and J ends lost 2 bases and 7 bases, in that order; junction bases with no gene match: 9. This CDR3 reads CASSLSAGGQGGELFF. The CDR3 DNA reads as TGTGCCAGCAGCTTATCGGCGGGGGGTCAGGGCGGGGAGCTGTTTTTT.

This rearrangement joins TRBV25-1 to TRBJ2-1, with 8 bases fitting TRBD2. The CDR3 extends over 14 amino acids. The trim removed 2 bases at V and 7 bases at J, leaving 4 bases unmatched. Germline CDR1 and CDR2: MGHDK and SYGVNS. CDR3 in DNA: TGTGCCAGCAGTGAACCGACTAGCGCAAATGAGCAGTTCTTC. Its translation: CASSEPTSANEQFF.

The CDR3 coding sequence is TGCGCCAGCAGCATTACCGACAGGGCGGCCTACGAGCAGTACTTC. Its translation is CASSITDRAAYEQYF. The chain has TRBV5-1 and TRBJ2-7; 7 positions agree with TRBD1. This CDR3 comprises 15 residues. The ends lost 4 bases at V and 2 bases at J; junction bases unmatched: 9. Germline V gene data show CDR1 as SGHRS and CDR2 as YFSETQ. The full variable domain, its missing parts supplied by reference TRBV5-1 and TRBJ2-7, is KAGVTQTPRYLIKTRGQQVTLSCSPISGHRSVSWYQQTPGQGLQFLFEYFSETQRNKGNFPGRFSGRQFSNSRSEMNVSTLELGDSALYLCASSITDRAAYEQYFGPGTRLTVT.

This clone showed up just a few times. CDR3 amino acids: CASSLKPSRGLRDQPQHF. DNA for the CDR3: TGTGCCAGTAGCCTCAAACCAAGCAGGGGGCTTAGGGATCAGCCCCAGCATTTT. The chain combines TRBV19 with TRBJ1-5; 8 nucleotides line up with TRBD1. The ends lost 6 bases at V and 5 bases at J; junction bases unmatched: 18. Germline CDR1 LNHDA, CDR2 SQIVND (reference sequence). The CDR3 runs to 18 residues.

This clone came up a few times. The chain recombines TRBV7-9 with TRBJ2-7; 9 bases match TRBD1. Germline V gene lookup returns CDR1 SEHNR and CDR2 FQNEAQ (reference sequence). This CDR3 is 18 amino acids long. Losses at the gene ends were 2 bases for V and 6 bases for J; bases not matched to a gene: 17. This CDR3 reads CASSLSAGAGQGTLEQYF. The CDR3 DNA reads TGTGCCAGCAGCTTATCGGCGGGGGCGGGACAGGGAACCCTCGAGCAGTACTTC. Supplemented by reference TRBV7-9 and TRBJ2-7, the full variable domain reads DTGVSQNPRHKITKRGQNVTFRCDPISEHNRLYWYRQTLGQGPEFLTYFQNEAQLEKSRLLSDRFSAERPKGSFSTLEIQRTEQGDSAMYLCASSLSAGAGQGTLEQYFGPGTRLTVT.

This clone has a handful of counts. This chain joins TRBV25-1 and TRBJ1-2; TRBD1 matches at 11 bases. The germline gives CDR1 MGHDK, CDR2 SYGVNS. V dropped 1 base and J dropped 4; count of bases not matched to a gene: 5. The CDR3 sequence is 16 residues long. CDR3 residues: CASSEWTGGASYGYTF. DNA for the CDR3: TGTGCCAGCAGTGAATGGACAGGGGGCGCCTCCTATGGCTACACCTTC.

CDR3 sequence (DNA): TGTGCCAGCAGCGGGGGGACAGGGAGAGCTTTCTTT. Translating it yields CASSGGTGRAFF. The chain links TRBV5-4 to TRBJ1-1; 9 bases are a match to TRBD1. The CDR3 sequence is 12 residues long. The ends lost 4 bases at V and 10 bases at J; junction bases unmatched: 5. Germline V lookup: CDR1 SGHNT, CDR2 YYREEE (reference sequence).

The rearrangement uses TRBV28 and TRBJ2-3; D is unresolved. V was pared by 4 bases and J by 6 bases, with 11 bases between. Germline V CDR1 and CDR2: MDHEN, SYDVKM. This CDR3 is 13 amino acids long. Here the CDR3 DNA reads TGTGCCAGCAGTTACGCGGCCTTGGATACGCAGTATTTT. Encoded protein: CASSYAALDTQYF.

This clone was detected a few times. J is TRBJ2-3 and V is TRBV7-3; TRBD2 matches at 7 bases. The V gene's germline CDR1 is SGHTA and CDR2 FQGTGA. This CDR3 is built from 15 residues. V lost 2 bases to trimming and J lost 0 bases; unmatched junction nucleotides: 2. The CDR3 here is CASSLYGGSTDTQYF. Written as DNA, the CDR3 is TGTGCCAGCAGCTTATACGGGGGGAGCACAGATACGCAGTATTTT.

The chain is built from TRBV18 and TRBJ2-2, with TRBD2 identical over 7 bases. CDR3 length: 17 residues. Germline V gene sequence: CDR1 KGHSH, CDR2 LQKENI. Trimming at V came to 1 base and at J to 3 bases, leaving 8 bases not matched to a gene. This CDR3 reads CASSPRETSSDTGELFF. The CDR3 region has the DNA TGTGCCAGCTCACCACGTGAGACTAGCTCTGACACCGGGGAGCTGTTTTTT.

This clone was counted only a few times. The V call is TRBV7-3, the J call TRBJ2-2; 8 nucleotides line up with TRBD2. CDR1 is SGHTA and CDR2 is FQGTGA in the germline V gene. The CDR3 loop spans 15 amino acids. V dropped 5 bases and J dropped 4; count of bases not matched to a gene: 6. Here the CDR3 reads CASSPSGSGTGELFF. CDR3 in DNA: TGTGCCAGCAGCCCGAGCGGGAGTGGCACCGGGGAGCTGTTTTTT.

This clone has more than one count but fewer than ten. The chain combines TRBV7-9 with TRBJ1-1, with a possible D match to TRBD1 (5 bases). V was shortened by 2 bases and J by 0 bases, with 19 bases between the two germline ends. The CDR3 is made up of 18 amino acids. CDR1 SEHNR and CDR2 FQNEAQ come from the germline V gene (reference sequence). The CDR3 coding sequence is TGTGCCAGCAGCTTAAGGCCCCCCGGACAACGAATGAACACTGAAGCTTTCTTT. Residues: CASSLRPPGQRMNTEAFF.

The rearrangement uses TRBV5-1 and TRBJ2-3, with no clear D. CDR3 length: 12 residues. Per the germline V gene, CDR1 is SGHRS and CDR2 is YFSETQ. Trimming cost V 3 bases and J 1 base, with 3 bases left between them. As DNA, the CDR3 is TGCGCCAGCAGCTCAGGCACAGATACGCAGTATTTT. This translates into CASSSGTDTQYF.

This clone was seen a few times. The chain is built from TRBV30 and TRBJ2-1; D call uncertain. The germline V and J ends were trimmed by 0 bases and 8 bases, with 14 bases remaining between them. The CDR3 spans 14 residues. CDR1 GTSNPN and CDR2 SVGIG come from the germline V gene (reference sequence). CDR3 residues: CAWSVLNSRDEQFF. DNA for the CDR3: TGTGCCTGGAGTGTACTCAACTCTAGAGATGAGCAGTTCTTC.

The chain employs TRBV19 and TRBJ2-1, with 9 bases that match TRBD1. Trimming removed 4 bases from V and 5 bases from J; junction bases left unmatched: 12. Germline V gene lookup returns CDR1 LNHDA and CDR2 SQIVND (reference sequence). The CDR3 has 17 amino acids. CDR3 loop: CASSTRKPDRGNNEQFF. CDR3 coding DNA: TGTGCCAGTAGTACGCGGAAACCGGACAGGGGAAACAATGAGCAGTTCTTC.